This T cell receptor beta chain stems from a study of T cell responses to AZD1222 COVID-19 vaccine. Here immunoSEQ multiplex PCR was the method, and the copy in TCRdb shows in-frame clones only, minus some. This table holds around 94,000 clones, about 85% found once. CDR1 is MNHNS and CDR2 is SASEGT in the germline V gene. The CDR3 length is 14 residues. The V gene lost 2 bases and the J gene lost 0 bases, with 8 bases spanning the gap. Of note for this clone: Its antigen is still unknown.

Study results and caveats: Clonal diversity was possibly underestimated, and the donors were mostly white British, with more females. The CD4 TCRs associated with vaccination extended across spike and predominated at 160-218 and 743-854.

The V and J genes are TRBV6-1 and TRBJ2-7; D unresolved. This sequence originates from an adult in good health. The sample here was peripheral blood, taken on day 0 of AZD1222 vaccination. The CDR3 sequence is CASSEQRHSYEQYF. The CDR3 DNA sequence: TGTGCCAGCAGTGAACAACGCCACTCCTACGAGCAGTACTTC.